A single sample is the source of the 30 T cell receptor beta chains below, sequenced in a study of tumor and adjacent non-tumor tissue in lung cancer. A modified ARM-PCR protocol with three rounds of nested PCR amplified TCRbeta. TCRdb itself ran the multiplex PCR reads through MiXCR, one entry per CDR3 protein. The sample includes 75,000 to 80,000 distinct CDR3 sequences, 76% of them seen just once. RNA was extracted from bulk tissue without any cell sorting. The normal lung tissue was taken more than 3 cm from the tumor edge. Sequenced: distant non-tumor lung tissue. The receptors shown here come from a man between 65 and 80 years old with non-small cell lung cancer.

There are many counts of this clonotype. The V and J genes are TRBV20-1 and TRBJ2-3; TRBD2 aligns across 7 bases. Germline CDR1 DFQATT, CDR2 SNEGSKA (reference sequence). V trimming: 8 bases; J trimming: 0 bases; junction bases outside the gene matches: 8. The CDR3 is 14 residues long. The CDR3 region is CSNLLAPSTDTQYF. The CDR3, as DNA: TGCAGTAACCTACTAGCGCCAAGCACAGATACGCAGTATTTT.

Regarding this clonotype: A much larger clone differs from this one at a single base, so this may be a read error. This sequence joins TRBV28 and TRBJ1-2; no clear D gene. V lost 5 bases and J lost 6, with 13 bases in between. The CDR3 extends over 13 amino acids. Germline-derived CDR1 and CDR2 are MDHEN and SYDVKM. The CDR3 DNA is TGTGCCAGCAGTGCCGTGTCTAGGGATGGCTACACCTTC. It encodes CASSAVSRDGYTF.

In the case of this clonotype: One end of the junction does not line up with germline, which may come from a read error. For the CDR3, the DNA is TGCGCCATCAGCGCTGAGCAAAGCCTCGGTTACACCTTC. Translated, it gives CAISAEQSLGYTF. This sequence joins TRBV10-3 and TRBJ1-2; D not resolved. There are 13 residues in the CDR3. CDR1 and CDR2 from the germline V gene are ENHRY and SYGVKD.

Regarding this clonotype: A junction end diverges from the germline sequence, so it may reflect a read error. The chain joins TRBV29-1 to TRBJ1-2; D is undetermined. The germline gives CDR1 SQVTM, CDR2 ANQGSEA. The CDR3 loop spans 12 amino acids. This CDR3 is CSVDDRIYGYTF. The CDR3 region has the DNA TGTAGCGTTGATGACCGAATCTATGGCTACACCTTC. Full variable domain (rest looked up from reference TRBV29-1 and TRBJ1-2): SAVISQKPSRDICQRGTSLTIQCQVDSQVTMMFWYRQQPGQSLTLIATANQGSEATYESGFVIDKFPISRPNLTFSTLTVSNMSPEDSSIYLCSVDDRIYGYTFGSGTRLTVV.

The chain joins TRBV20-1 to TRBJ2-3; D ambiguous. The CDR3 runs to 14 residues. Trimming shortened V by 6 bases and J by 0 bases, and 13 bases separated the two germline ends. CDR1 and CDR2 from the germline V gene are DFQATT and SNEGSKA (reference sequence). The CDR3 DNA reads as TGCAGTGCACACGGGTCCTCTAGCACAGATACGCAGTATTTT. Translating it yields CSAHGSSSTDTQYF.

For this clonotype: A much larger clone sits a single nucleotide away, making a read error possible. The V and J genes are TRBV28 and TRBJ1-4; D ambiguous. The length of the CDR3 is 13 residues. Looked up from germline, CDR1 is MDHEN and CDR2 is SYDVKM. The CDR3 here is CACSLRISEKLFF. The DNA for the CDR3 is TGTGCCTGCAGTTTGCGAATTTCTGAAAAACTGTTTTTT. Full variable domain (outside the CDR3, taken from reference TRBV28 and TRBJ1-4): DVKVTQSSRYLVKRTGEKVFLECVQDMDHENMFWYRQDPGLGLRLIYFSYDVKMKEKGDIPEGYSVSREKKERFSLILESASTNQTSMYLCACSLRISEKLFFGSGTQLSVL.

The V and J genes are TRBV6-1 and TRBJ2-1; weak D call: TRBD2 (6 bases). Trimming removed 1 base at V and 6 bases at J, with 19 bases between. Germline-derived CDR1 and CDR2 are MNHNS and SASEGT. The CDR3 extends over 17 amino acids. In DNA form, the CDR3 reads TGTGCCAGCAGTGAAGACGTGGGACTCTTTGGTTCCAATGAGCAGTTCTTC. Amino acids: CASSEDVGLFGSNEQFF.

On this clonotype: Being one base from a much bigger clone, this may be a read error. This rearrangement joins TRBV7-8 to TRBJ1-5; D uncertain. This CDR3 spans 13 amino acids. Germline V gene lookup returns CDR1 SGHVS and CDR2 FQNEAQ. The CDR3 DNA sequence: TGTGGCAGCAGCATTGGGAGGGATCAGCCCCAGCATTTT. It codes for CGSSIGRDQPQHF.

Comment on this clonotype: An end of the junction does not agree with germline; a read error may underlie this. The genes are TRBV29-1 and TRBJ1-6, with 10 bases fitting TRBD1. Germline V CDR1 and CDR2: SQVTM, ANQGSEA. The CDR3 runs 13 residues. DNA of the CDR3: TGCAACGGCGGGACAGGGGATAATTCACCCCTCGACTTT. Its protein is CNGGTGDNSPLDF.

This clonotype was seen a few times. The chain uses TRBV29-1 and TRBJ1-2; D remains unclear. Trimming pared 0 bases from V and 7 bases from J, leaving 18 bases between. Germline values: CDR1 SQVTM, CDR2 ANQGSEA. The CDR3 sequence is 15 residues long. CDR3 nucleotide sequence: TGCAGCGTTGAAGACCCCCGGAAGGGCTTAGGTGGCTACACCTTC. This gives the protein CSVEDPRKGLGGYTF.

The chain links TRBV4-1 to TRBJ2-4, with TRBD1 identical over 10 bases. Germline V lookup: CDR1 MGHRA, CDR2 YSYEKL. This CDR3 is built from 15 residues. The junction had 14 bases not matched to a gene; V was cut back by 5 bases and J by 13 bases. DNA of the CDR3: TGCGCCAGCAGCGGGACAGGGGATTTGAGTATCATCCAGTACTTC. This gives the protein CASSGTGDLSIIQYF.

This clonotype was seen a single time. No conserved phenylalanine or tryptophan ends this CDR3, so it is likely a read error. The V gene is TRBV12-3 or TRBV12-4, the J gene TRBJ2-5; 9 nucleotides match TRBD1. This CDR3 is built from 14 residues. CDR3 bases: TGTGTCAGCAGTTCGGACAGGGGCCAAGAGACCCAGTACTTG. Translated: CVSSSDRGQETQYL.

As concerns this clonotype: Lacking the conserved final phenylalanine or tryptophan, this CDR3 likely reflects a read error. This chain joins TRBV30 and TRBJ1-2; D may be TRBD1 (6 bases). The CDR3 is 14 residues long. Looked up from germline, CDR1 is GTSNPN and CDR2 is SVGIG (reference sequence). V dropped 4 bases and J dropped 8 bases, with 20 bases sitting between them. The CDR3 sequence: CAWTGHRAKEGYTL. CDR3 bases: TGTGCCTGGACTGGGCACAGGGCTAAGGAGGGCTACACCCTC.

In regard to this clonotype: A clone one base away is much larger, so this may be a read error. The chain couples TRBV30 to TRBJ1-2; no firm D call. CDR1 is GTSNPN, CDR2 SVGIG, per germline (reference sequence). The CDR3 has 14 residues. The CDR3 loop is CAWSSWSGQDGFTF. The CDR3 region has the DNA TGTGCCTGGAGTTCCTGGTCAGGTCAGGATGGCTTCACCTTC.

Concerning this clonotype: One junction end does not reproduce the germline sequence, and a read error may be involved. J is TRBJ2-3 and V is TRBV11-2; the match to TRBD1 covers 7 bases. This CDR3 region has 14 residues. Germline V gene sequence: CDR1 SGHAT, CDR2 FQNNGV. CDR3 DNA: TGTGCTAGCAACTTACAGGGGTTCTCAGATACGCAGTATTTT. Translation gives CASNLQGFSDTQYF.

This clonotype was seen only once. The final CDR3 position lacks the conserved phenylalanine or tryptophan, pointing to a likely read error. The CDR3 coding sequence is TGTGCCAGCGCTCGGGGCTCCTACAATGAGCAGTTCCTA. It codes for CASARGSYNEQFL. V is TRBV6-2 or TRBV6-3 and J is TRBJ2-1; possibly TRBD2 for D (5 bases). CDR3 length: 13 amino acids. Germline loops: CDR1 MNHEY, CDR2 SVGEGT. The germline V and J ends were trimmed by 8 bases and 0 bases, with 8 bases remaining between them.

Comment on this clonotype: Mismatch with germline at one junction end may stem from a read error. The V gene is TRBV6-6, the J gene TRBJ2-7; 7 nucleotides match TRBD1. Germline CDR1 MNHNY, CDR2 SVGAGI (reference sequence). The CDR3 has 14 residues. CDR3 in amino acids: CASNPGQVYYEQYF. In DNA form, the CDR3 reads TGTGCCAGCAACCCCGGACAGGTGTACTACGAGCAATACTTC.

The chain is built from TRBV12-3 or TRBV12-4 and TRBJ2-3; TRBD2 agrees at 8 bases. The CDR3 is made up of 18 amino acids. J gave up 0 bases and V 6 bases, and 14 bases lay outside the gene matches. The CDR3 protein is CASSQNGGAEYSTDTQYF. CDR3 sequence (DNA): TGTGCCAGCAGCCAAAACGGGGGGGCCGAATATAGCACAGATACGCAGTATTTT.

About this clonotype itself: A clone one base away is much larger, so this may be a read error. The rearrangement links TRBV12-3 or TRBV12-4 to TRBJ1-2; 10 nucleotides line up with TRBD1. The CDR3 is made up of 18 amino acids. The CDR3 DNA is TGTGCCAGCAGTTTCGGGACAGGGGTTTGGACTACTAACTATGGCTACGCCTTC. This encodes CASSFGTGVWTTNYGYAF.

The chain recombines TRBV12-3 or TRBV12-4 with TRBJ2-2, with D uncertain. The CDR3 totals 15 residues. V lost 7 bases and J 8 bases, leaving 20 bases between the germline ends. The CDR3 nucleotides read TGTGCCAGCACCCCCCAACATAGGAACGCAGGGGAGCTGTTTTTT. The encoded protein is CASTPQHRNAGELFF.

This clonotype is medium-sized (0.01 to 0.1%) in the sample. The rearrangement links TRBV29-1 to TRBJ2-5; D might be TRBD1 (6 bases). There are 13 residues in the CDR3. Germline V gene data show CDR1 as SQVTM and CDR2 as ANQGSEA. The CDR3 protein is CRVADRFQEKQYF. CDR3 DNA: TGCAGAGTGGCCGACAGGTTCCAAGAGAAACAGTACTTC. Looking up the rest from reference TRBV29-1 and TRBJ2-5 gives the full variable domain: SAVISQKPSRDICQRGTSLTIQCQVDSQVTMMFWYRQQPGQSLTLIATANQGSEATYESGFVIDKFPISRPNLTFSTLTVSNMSPEDSSIYLCRVADRFQEKQYFGPGTRLLVL.

A remark on this clonotype: One junction end does not reproduce the germline sequence, and a read error may be involved. The chain's CDR3 is CASSRSLAGEGDEHYF. The CDR3 DNA reads as TGCGCCAGCAGCCGTTCACTAGCGGGAGAGGGGGACGAGCATTACTTC. The V and J genes are TRBV4-1 and TRBJ2-7; the match to TRBD2 covers 11 bases. CDR3 length: 16 amino acids. Germline V gives CDR1 MGHRA, CDR2 YSYEKL.

On this clonotype: The junction differs from germline at one of its ends, possibly a read error. The genes are TRBV29-1 and TRBJ2-3, with D maybe TRBD2 (6 bases). The germline CDR1 and CDR2 sequences are SQVTM and ANQGSEA. CDR3 length: 13 residues. The CDR3 reads CSVELAPMDTQYF. The CDR3 DNA follows: TGCAGCGTTGAACTAGCGCCGATGGATACGCAATATTTT.

This clonotype appeared many times. The CDR3 DNA reads as TGTGCCATCCCGGGACAGGAAGGGTCAGGGGAGCTGTTTTTT. Its translation is CAIPGQEGSGELFF. The gene calls are TRBV6-5 and TRBJ2-2; TRBD1 matches at 8 bases. J was trimmed by 8 bases and V by 10 bases; bases with no gene match: 12. CDR3 length: 14 amino acids. Germline lookup yields CDR1 MNHEY and CDR2 SVGAGI.

This chain uses TRBV10-1 with TRBJ2-1; D is uncertain. V dropped 0 bases and J dropped 14 bases, with 20 bases sitting between them. CDR1 is WNHNN, CDR2 SYGVQD, per germline (reference sequence). CDR3 size: 15 residues. For the CDR3, the DNA is TGCGCCAGCAGTGAGTCTAGGCAGGCGATCAAGAAGAAGTTCTTC. Protein sequence: CASSESRQAIKKKFF.

Details on this clonotype: This may stem from a read error, because a much larger clone lies one nucleotide away. J is TRBJ2-2 and V is TRBV6-5; tentatively, D is TRBD1 (7 bases). The CDR3 is 15 amino acids. The V gene's germline CDR1 is MNHEY and CDR2 SVGAGI. In DNA form, the CDR3 reads TGTGCCAGCACAAGGGGGCGCGGGAACACCGGGGGGCTGTTTTTT. Its protein product is CASTRGRGNTGGLFF.

This clonotype was recorded only once. The conserved phenylalanine or tryptophan normally closing the CDR3 is absent here, so this likely arose from a read error. The chain carries TRBV4-1 and TRBJ2-2; the D gene is possibly TRBD1 (5 bases). V lost 4 bases and J lost 8, with 20 bases in between. CDR1 and CDR2 from the germline V gene are MGHRA and YSYEKL. This CDR3 spans 16 amino acids. CDR3 sequence (DNA): TGCGCCAGCAGCCCGGTCGTATTGACAGTCACAGGGGAGCTGTTTTAT. Protein sequence: CASSPVVLTVTGELFY.

Notes on this clonotype: A read error may produce the germline difference seen at one junction end. This chain links TRBV4-1 with TRBJ2-7; the D gene is possibly TRBD1 (5 bases). CDR3 length: 15 residues. Germline values: CDR1 MGHRA, CDR2 YSYEKL. The CDR3 sequence is CASSRDTGRASEQYF. Here the CDR3 DNA reads TGCGCCAGCAGCCGCGATACCGGCAGGGCGAGCGAGCAATACTTC.

On this clonotype: A much larger clone differs from this one at a single base, so this may be a read error. This is likely a read error, given that the CDR3 carries no conserved phenylalanine or tryptophan at its end. The rearrangement uses TRBV29-1 and TRBJ1-2; D call uncertain. This CDR3 is 16 amino acids long. The V end lost 4 bases, the J end lost 6 bases, and 24 bases lay between the germline ends. Germline lookup yields CDR1 SQVTM and CDR2 ANQGSEA. The CDR3 loop reads CSVVHYQSSGEHGYTI. Written as DNA, the CDR3 is TGCAGCGTTGTCCACTATCAATCCTCGGGAGAACATGGCTACACCATC.

With regard to this clonotype: The junction differs from germline at one of its ends, possibly a read error. The chain links TRBV12-3 or TRBV12-4 to TRBJ1-1; D is undetermined. The CDR3 length is 12 residues. CDR3 residues: CGSSGSPTVAFF. The CDR3, as DNA: TGTGGCAGCAGCGGTTCCCCGACTGTAGCTTTCTTT.